The rows below give T cell receptor beta chains drawn from one sample of a study of cytomegalovirus exposure and HLA in healthy donors. Profiled with immunoSEQ multiplex PCR; TCRdb holds only in-frame clones, not every one. The sample contains about 160,000 clones, approximately 80% of which appear only once. The sequencing sample was made of PBMCs. These receptor sequences come from a man aged 18 to 29 in good health and CMV-seropositive. CDR3s leave out the opening cysteine and the closing phenylalanine or tryptophan. D genes are given only for firm matches.

V gene: TRBV30; J gene: TRBJ1-2; D gene: TRBD1; CDR3 protein: AWSVFNRGPYGYT
V gene: TRBV5-4; J gene: TRBJ2-5; D gene: TRBD2; CDR3 protein: ASSFSGGGETQY
V gene: TRBV7-9; J gene: TRBJ2-1; D gene: NA; CDR3 protein: ASSRDIYYNEQF
V gene: TRBV28; J gene: TRBJ1-1; D gene: TRBD1; CDR3 protein: ASREGAEWYTEAF
V gene: TRBV27; J gene: TRBJ2-6; D gene: NA; CDR3 protein: ASSSPRSGANVLT
V gene: TRBV5-1; J gene: TRBJ1-5; D gene: NA; CDR3 protein: ASSQQTGFNQPQH
V gene: TRBV6-5; J gene: TRBJ2-7; D gene: NA; CDR3 protein: ASGSTGNYEQY
V gene: TRBV7-2; J gene: TRBJ1-1; D gene: NA; CDR3 protein: ASSPVSGTEAF
V gene: TRBV9; J gene: TRBJ1-1; D gene: TRBD1; CDR3 protein: ASSVEGQGSPGF
V gene: TRBV2; J gene: TRBJ1-4; D gene: NA; CDR3 protein: ASSKDRSNEKLF
V gene: TRBV7-9; J gene: TRBJ2-5; D gene: NA; CDR3 protein: ASSLTGPGETQY
V gene: TRBV4-1; J gene: TRBJ2-4; D gene: TRBD2; CDR3 protein: ASSQVALGAGGPDANIQY
V gene: TRBV18; J gene: TRBJ1-5; D gene: TRBD1; CDR3 protein: ASSPTGTGGQPQH
V gene: TRBV27; J gene: TRBJ2-7; D gene: TRBD1; CDR3 protein: ASSSDNRGEQY
V gene: TRBV11-3; J gene: TRBJ2-3; D gene: NA; CDR3 protein: ASSLDSCTDTQY
V gene: TRBV23-1; J gene: TRBJ1-1; D gene: NA; CDR3 protein: ASSQILEGKDTEAF
V gene: TRBV7-8; J gene: TRBJ2-5; D gene: TRBD2; CDR3 protein: ASSLDRTSGGDIETQY
V gene: TRBV4-1; J gene: TRBJ1-4; D gene: NA; CDR3 protein: ASSQQGRGEKLF
V gene: TRBV19; J gene: TRBJ1-1; D gene: NA; CDR3 protein: ASSIDRGVRGSLNTEAF
V gene: TRBV4-3; J gene: TRBJ2-7; D gene: NA; CDR3 protein: ASSQGTRGYEQY
V gene: TRBV5-5; J gene: TRBJ1-6; D gene: NA; CDR3 protein: ASSPRLATNPNSPLH
V gene: TRBV5-1; J gene: TRBJ1-2; D gene: NA; CDR3 protein: ASSLSGENYGYT
V gene: TRBV2; J gene: TRBJ1-6; D gene: NA; CDR3 protein: ASSVTGSNSPLH
V gene: TRBV5-1; J gene: TRBJ2-5; D gene: NA; CDR3 protein: ASSLETGLSGETQY
V gene: TRBV10-1; J gene: TRBJ1-1; D gene: NA; CDR3 protein: ASSESGHPSDTEAF
V gene: TRBV4-3; J gene: TRBJ2-5; D gene: TRBD1; CDR3 protein: ASSQIGTGKETQY
V gene: TRBV2; J gene: TRBJ1-3; D gene: NA; CDR3 protein: ASRNRLSGNTIY
V gene: TRBV5-6; J gene: TRBJ2-3; D gene: TRBD1; CDR3 protein: ASSPGTGRDTQY
V gene: TRBV2; J gene: TRBJ1-3; D gene: NA; CDR3 protein: ASSDRGSGNTIY
V gene: TRBV11-3; J gene: TRBJ1-6; D gene: NA; CDR3 protein: ASSRGQFNSPLH
V gene: TRBV4-3; J gene: TRBJ1-5; D gene: TRBD1; CDR3 protein: ASSHTTGDGQPQH
V gene: TRBV7-9; J gene: TRBJ1-3; D gene: NA; CDR3 protein: ASSLGSPGNTIY
V gene: TRBV11-3; J gene: TRBJ2-6; D gene: TRBD1; CDR3 protein: ASSTTRGYGANVLT
V gene: TRBV4-3; J gene: TRBJ2-2; D gene: TRBD1; CDR3 protein: ASSQRTGTNTGELF
V gene: TRBV5-1; J gene: TRBJ2-5; D gene: NA; CDR3 protein: ASSLDSGETQY
V gene: TRBV19; J gene: TRBJ1-1; D gene: NA; CDR3 protein: ASSILGNSVNTEAF
V gene: TRBV4-3; J gene: TRBJ1-2; D gene: TRBD1; CDR3 protein: ASSQGKMDRVWGYT
V gene: TRBV5-4; J gene: TRBJ2-5; D gene: TRBD1; CDR3 protein: ASSPDREETQY
V gene: TRBV11-1; J gene: TRBJ2-7; D gene: TRBD1; CDR3 protein: ASSRPGQGFYEQY
V gene: TRBV15; J gene: TRBJ1-2; D gene: TRBD1; CDR3 protein: ATSRIPGQGRYGYT
V gene: TRBV29-1; J gene: TRBJ2-1; D gene: TRBD2; CDR3 protein: SASTSGRDNEQF
V gene: TRBV5-1; J gene: TRBJ2-7; D gene: NA; CDR3 protein: ASSTSQDGTYEQY
V gene: TRBV7-9; J gene: TRBJ2-5; D gene: NA; CDR3 protein: ASSLDRFQETQY
V gene: TRBV13; J gene: TRBJ1-6; D gene: NA; CDR3 protein: ASRGGGGDNSPLH
V gene: TRBV11-2; J gene: TRBJ1-3; D gene: NA; CDR3 protein: ASSSRQDGPGNTIY
V gene: TRBV7-8; J gene: TRBJ2-3; D gene: TRBD1; CDR3 protein: ASSQPRDRGRKSLDTQY
V gene: TRBV7-3; J gene: TRBJ2-2; D gene: NA; CDR3 protein: ASSLIPRAGELF
V gene: TRBV25-1; J gene: TRBJ2-1; D gene: NA; CDR3 protein: ASSDPGDSYNEQF
V gene: TRBV5-8; J gene: TRBJ2-7; D gene: TRBD1; CDR3 protein: ASSLLGTGLDEQY
V gene: TRBV9; J gene: TRBJ1-4; D gene: NA; CDR3 protein: ASSPRRGEEKLF
V gene: TRBV5-4; J gene: TRBJ1-2; D gene: TRBD1; CDR3 protein: ASSPFRTGDNYGYT
V gene: TRBV29-1; J gene: TRBJ2-5; D gene: TRBD2; CDR3 protein: SVDASGGQETQY
V gene: TRBV11-2; J gene: TRBJ2-7; D gene: NA; CDR3 protein: ASSSTGTRLIYEQY
V gene: TRBV19; J gene: TRBJ2-2; D gene: TRBD1; CDR3 protein: ASSTGTGGPETGELF
V gene: TRBV27; J gene: TRBJ1-6; D gene: NA; CDR3 protein: ASSTQGNSPLH